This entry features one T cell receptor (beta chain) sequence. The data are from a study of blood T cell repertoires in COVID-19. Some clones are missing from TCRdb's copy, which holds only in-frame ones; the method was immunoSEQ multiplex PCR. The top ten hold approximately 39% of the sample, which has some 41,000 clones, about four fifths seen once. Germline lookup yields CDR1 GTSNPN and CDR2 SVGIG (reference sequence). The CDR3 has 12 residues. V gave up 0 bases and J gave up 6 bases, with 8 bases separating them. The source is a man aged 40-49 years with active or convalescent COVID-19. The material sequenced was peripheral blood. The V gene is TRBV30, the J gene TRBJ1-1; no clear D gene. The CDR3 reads CAWSVLSPEAFF. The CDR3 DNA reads TGTGCCTGGAGTGTACTGAGCCCTGAAGCTTTCTTT. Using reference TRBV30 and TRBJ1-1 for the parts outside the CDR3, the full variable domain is SQTIHQWPATLVQPVGSPLSLECTVEGTSNPNLYWYRQAAGRGLQLLFYSVGIGQISSEVPQNLSASRPQDRQFILSSKKLLLSDSGFYLCAWSVLSPEAFFGQGTRLTVV.